This is a list of T cell receptor beta chains from one sample in a study of OX40 agonist ivuxolimab in advanced cancers. The table came from immunoSEQ multiplex PCR; TCRdb's copy has only in-frame clones and leaves some out. This table has tens of thousands of clones, about 88% appearing once. Sequenced here: CD4+ or CD8+ T cells sorted from blood, sampled in a trial of the OX40 agonist ivuxolimab. These receptors were taken from an adult with an advanced solid tumor such as melanoma, head and neck, liver or kidney cancer. Both conserved end residues are part of each CDR3. The D gene is left open where the match is weak. The size of a clone is reported for some rows only, either as once, few or many, or as a class for expanded clones.

d_gene: TRBD2; j_gene: TRBJ2-1; abundance: -; v_gene: TRBV7-7; CDR3nt: TGTGCTAGCAGCCCGCGACTAGCGGAGAAATACAATGAGCAGTTCTTC; CDR3aa: CASSPRLAEKYNEQFF
d_gene: TRBD1; j_gene: TRBJ2-7; abundance: -; v_gene: TRBV2; CDR3nt: TGTGCCAGCCTGCCGGACAGGTTATTGATCTACGAGCAGTACTTC; CDR3aa: CASLPDRLLIYEQYF
d_gene: -; j_gene: TRBJ1-6; abundance: -; v_gene: TRBV4-1; CDR3nt: TGCGCCAGCAGCCAAGGTGCGGGGGTTTATAATTCACCCCTCCACTTT; CDR3aa: CASSQGAGVYNSPLHF
d_gene: TRBD1; j_gene: TRBJ1-2; abundance: once; v_gene: TRBV19; CDR3nt: TGTGCCAGTAGTATACGCCAGGGGGATTTGGAGGGCTACACCTTC; CDR3aa: CASSIRQGDLEGYTF
d_gene: -; j_gene: TRBJ1-3; abundance: -; v_gene: TRBV7-9; CDR3nt: TGTGCCAGCAGCTTAGGGGGGCGCGTTGGAAACACCATATATTTT; CDR3aa: CASSLGGRVGNTIYF
d_gene: -; j_gene: TRBJ2-5; abundance: -; v_gene: TRBV11-3; CDR3nt: TGTGCCAGCAGCCCTGCCGGGCGGGTTGGGGAGACCCAGTACTTC; CDR3aa: CASSPAGRVGETQYF
d_gene: TRBD1; j_gene: TRBJ1-2; abundance: -; v_gene: TRBV23-1; CDR3nt: TGCGCCAGCAGTCAATCAGGGGAATTTGAGGGGGCGCTTTCCCGTGGCTACACCTTC; CDR3aa: CASSQSGEFEGALSRGYTF
d_gene: -; j_gene: TRBJ2-2; abundance: -; v_gene: TRBV9; CDR3nt: TGTGCCAGCAGCCCCCGGGGTGACGGTATTACCGGGGAGCTGTTTTTT; CDR3aa: CASSPRGDGITGELFF
d_gene: -; j_gene: TRBJ2-3; abundance: once; v_gene: TRBV6-5; CDR3nt: TGTGCCAGCAGTTCCCCCTCGGGGCCCACAGATACGCAGTATTTT; CDR3aa: CASSSPSGPTDTQYF
d_gene: -; j_gene: TRBJ1-3; abundance: once; v_gene: TRBV10-2; CDR3nt: TGCGCCAGCAACGGGCAGAGCTCTGGAAACACCATATATTTT; CDR3aa: CASNGQSSGNTIYF
d_gene: -; j_gene: TRBJ2-2; abundance: -; v_gene: TRBV19; CDR3nt: TGTGCCAGTAGCGACTTCTCCCCTAAGGGCGGGGAGCTGTTTTTT; CDR3aa: CASSDFSPKGGELFF
d_gene: -; j_gene: TRBJ2-5; abundance: -; v_gene: TRBV7-9; CDR3nt: TGTGCCAGCAGCCTCAGGGATTCGGAGACCCAGTACTTC; CDR3aa: CASSLRDSETQYF
d_gene: TRBD2; j_gene: TRBJ2-1; abundance: -; v_gene: TRBV11-2; CDR3nt: TGTGCCAGCAGCCCAAGGGGGACTAGCGGGGGCAATGAGCAGTTCTTC; CDR3aa: CASSPRGTSGGNEQFF
d_gene: -; j_gene: TRBJ2-3; abundance: -; v_gene: TRBV15; CDR3nt: TGTGCCACCGCGGGCACAGATACGCAGTATTTT; CDR3aa: CATAGTDTQYF
d_gene: -; j_gene: TRBJ2-1; abundance: -; v_gene: TRBV7-2; CDR3nt: TGTGCCAGCAACCGAGACAGACTCTACAATGAGCAGTTCTTC; CDR3aa: CASNRDRLYNEQFF
d_gene: -; j_gene: TRBJ2-1; abundance: -; v_gene: TRBV14; CDR3nt: TGTGCCAGCAGCCAAGGGGACTTACATGAGCAGTTCTTC; CDR3aa: CASSQGDLHEQFF
d_gene: -; j_gene: TRBJ2-3; abundance: -; v_gene: TRBV25-1; CDR3nt: TGTGCCAGCAGTGACCCTCCCGCAGATACGCAGTATTTT; CDR3aa: CASSDPPADTQYF
d_gene: TRBD2; j_gene: TRBJ2-7; abundance: -; v_gene: TRBV9; CDR3nt: TGTGCCAGCAGCCCAAGGACTAGCGGGGCGATGACCTACGAGCAGTACTTC; CDR3aa: CASSPRTSGAMTYEQYF
d_gene: -; j_gene: TRBJ1-5; abundance: -; v_gene: TRBV7-8; CDR3nt: TGTGCCAGCAGCAAGAGGGGGGGCGTAGGTCAGCCCCAGCATTTT; CDR3aa: CASSKRGGVGQPQHF
d_gene: -; j_gene: TRBJ1-2; abundance: -; v_gene: TRBV4-2; CDR3nt: TGTGCCAGCAGCCAAGATATCGTGGGTAACTATGGCTACACCTTC; CDR3aa: CASSQDIVGNYGYTF
d_gene: -; j_gene: TRBJ1-6; abundance: once; v_gene: TRBV7-8; CDR3nt: TGTGCCAGCAGCTTACCCAGGGATTTTTCACCCCTCCACTTT; CDR3aa: CASSLPRDFSPLHF
d_gene: -; j_gene: TRBJ1-2; abundance: -; v_gene: TRBV27; CDR3nt: TGTGCCAGCAGTTTAGAGGGGGGAGAGGTCTATGGCTACACCTTC; CDR3aa: CASSLEGGEVYGYTF
d_gene: -; j_gene: TRBJ2-7; abundance: once; v_gene: TRBV5-4; CDR3nt: TGTGCCAGCAGCTTGCCTAGCTCCTACGAGCAGTACTTC; CDR3aa: CASSLPSSYEQYF
d_gene: TRBD1; j_gene: TRBJ2-7; abundance: -; v_gene: TRBV6-5; CDR3nt: TGTGCCAGCAGTAAAAGGGACAGATCCTCCGAGCAGTACTTC; CDR3aa: CASSKRDRSSEQYF
d_gene: -; j_gene: TRBJ1-5; abundance: -; v_gene: TRBV5-8; CDR3nt: TGTGCCAGCAGCCCAGGGGCCTCTTGGAATCAGCCCCAGCATTTT; CDR3aa: CASSPGASWNQPQHF
d_gene: -; j_gene: TRBJ1-1; abundance: -; v_gene: TRBV11-2; CDR3nt: TGTGCCAGCAGCTTATGGGGCTCTATGAACACTGAAGCTTTCTTT; CDR3aa: CASSLWGSMNTEAFF
d_gene: TRBD1; j_gene: TRBJ1-2; abundance: -; v_gene: TRBV5-4; CDR3nt: TGTGCCAGCAGAACTCAGGCAGGGACAGTCTATGGCTACACCTTC; CDR3aa: CASRTQAGTVYGYTF
d_gene: -; j_gene: TRBJ2-7; abundance: -; v_gene: TRBV6-1; CDR3nt: TGTGCCAGCAGGGACTACGAGCAGTACTTC; CDR3aa: CASRDYEQYF
d_gene: TRBD2; j_gene: TRBJ2-3; abundance: -; v_gene: TRBV14; CDR3nt: TGTGCCAGCAGCCTGCCCGGGACTAGCGGGGGGGATACGCAGTATTTT; CDR3aa: CASSLPGTSGGDTQYF
d_gene: -; j_gene: TRBJ1-1; abundance: -; v_gene: TRBV25-1; CDR3nt: TGTGCCAGCAGTGACGCGGGCGGAGTGACTGAAGCTTTCTTT; CDR3aa: CASSDAGGVTEAFF
d_gene: -; j_gene: TRBJ2-5; abundance: -; v_gene: TRBV7-7; CDR3nt: TGTGCTAGCAGCCAAGCTAACCAAGAGACCCAGTACTTC; CDR3aa: CASSQANQETQYF
d_gene: -; j_gene: TRBJ1-5; abundance: -; v_gene: TRBV7-2; CDR3nt: TGTGCCAGCAGCGGGGGGATGGGGGTAAGGGGTCAGCCCCAGCATTTT; CDR3aa: CASSGGMGVRGQPQHF
d_gene: -; j_gene: TRBJ1-5; abundance: -; v_gene: TRBV6-5; CDR3nt: TGTGCCAGCAGTGACTCCCCAGGGGGCAATCAGCCCCAGCATTTT; CDR3aa: CASSDSPGGNQPQHF
d_gene: -; j_gene: TRBJ2-2; abundance: -; v_gene: TRBV5-4; CDR3nt: TGTGCCAGCAGCCGGACAGCCCTAGGGGGGCCTCGGGGGACCGGGGAGCTGTTTTTT; CDR3aa: CASSRTALGGPRGTGELFF
d_gene: -; j_gene: TRBJ1-1; abundance: -; v_gene: TRBV2; CDR3nt: TGTGCCGTTAAAAATGGGGGGGCTGAAGCTTTCTTT; CDR3aa: CAVKNGGAEAFF
d_gene: -; j_gene: TRBJ1-1; abundance: -; v_gene: TRBV5-4; CDR3nt: TGTGCCAGCAGCTTGGGTTTACGGGACACTGAAGCTTTCTTT; CDR3aa: CASSLGLRDTEAFF
d_gene: TRBD1; j_gene: TRBJ1-1; abundance: -; v_gene: TRBV10-3; CDR3nt: TGTGCCATCGGTACAGGGGGAGGGGGTCCCGGCGATGAAGCTTTCTTT; CDR3aa: CAIGTGGGGPGDEAFF
d_gene: -; j_gene: TRBJ1-1; abundance: -; v_gene: TRBV27; CDR3nt: TGTGCCAGCAGCCCCCGGGTGGGTAGAGCTTTCTTT; CDR3aa: CASSPRVGRAFF
d_gene: -; j_gene: TRBJ1-6; abundance: -; v_gene: TRBV5-8; CDR3nt: TGTGCCAGCAGCTTCCCGGGAGTAGGGCGACTTTCTTCACCCCTCCACTTT; CDR3aa: CASSFPGVGRLSSPLHF
d_gene: TRBD2; j_gene: TRBJ2-6; abundance: -; v_gene: TRBV29-1; CDR3nt: TGCAGCGTGGGAGCTAGCGGGGGGCACTCTGGGGCCAACGTCCTGACTTTC; CDR3aa: CSVGASGGHSGANVLTF
d_gene: TRBD1; j_gene: TRBJ1-1; abundance: -; v_gene: TRBV10-3; CDR3nt: TGTGCCATCAGTGAGGGGACAGGGGAATCGGAAGAGGCTTTCTTT; CDR3aa: CAISEGTGESEEAFF
d_gene: -; j_gene: TRBJ1-1; abundance: -; v_gene: TRBV6-1; CDR3nt: TGTGCCAGCAGTGAACGGGGCCAGAACACTGAAGCTTTCTTT; CDR3aa: CASSERGQNTEAFF
d_gene: -; j_gene: TRBJ1-3; abundance: -; v_gene: TRBV11-3; CDR3nt: TGTGCCAGCAGCTTGGGGGGGCCTGCCTCTGGAAACACCATATATTTT; CDR3aa: CASSLGGPASGNTIYF
d_gene: TRBD1; j_gene: TRBJ2-7; abundance: -; v_gene: TRBV11-1; CDR3nt: TGTGCCAGCAGCTTCGGACAGGATTACGAGCAGTACTTC; CDR3aa: CASSFGQDYEQYF
d_gene: TRBD2; j_gene: TRBJ2-3; abundance: -; v_gene: TRBV6-4; CDR3nt: TGTGCCAGCAGTGAAAATCCGGGACTAGCGGGGCCTAGCACAGATACGCAGTATTTT; CDR3aa: CASSENPGLAGPSTDTQYF
d_gene: TRBD2; j_gene: TRBJ2-7; abundance: once; v_gene: TRBV4-2; CDR3nt: TGTGCCAGCAGCCCTAGCGGGAAAAGCTCCTACGAGCAGTACTTC; CDR3aa: CASSPSGKSSYEQYF
d_gene: TRBD2; j_gene: TRBJ2-3; abundance: -; v_gene: TRBV2; CDR3nt: TGTGCCAGCAGTCGTTCCCCGACTAGCGGGGGGGGGTCTAGCACAGATACGCAGTATTTT; CDR3aa: CASSRSPTSGGGSSTDTQYF
d_gene: TRBD1; j_gene: TRBJ1-3; abundance: -; v_gene: TRBV30; CDR3nt: TGTGCCTGGATCCAGGGGGGTGGAAACACCATATATTTT; CDR3aa: CAWIQGGGNTIYF